A single sample gave rise to the 3 T cell receptor beta chains below, sequenced in a study of tissue T cells after allogeneic stem cell transplantation. Time point denoted: mouse harvest day 14 after allogeneic transplant. Mouse grafts combined 10^7 T-cell-depleted bone marrow cells with 10^6 splenic CD5+ T cells. Method: immunoSEQ multiplex PCR; TCRdb's copy keeps in-frame clones and lacks some. The repertoire includes several thousand clones, under 40% of them detected once, and about 5% sits in the top ten. The sample taken for sequencing was skin. These receptors came from a female BALB/c mouse given C57BL/6 T cells with graft-versus-host disease after an allogeneic hematopoietic cell transplant.

Turning to this clone: Genes and germline come from the mouse. The read stops 1 residue short of the end of the CDR3; the missing end is completed from the germline J gene. The chain combines TRBV3 with TRBJ2-2, with 10 bases lining up with TRBD2. The CDR3 spans 16 residues. Germline V gene sequence: CDR1 SNHLY, CDR2 FYNGKV (reference sequence). Trimming removed 4 bases from V and 0 bases from J; junction bases left unmatched: 2. CDR3 DNA (partial): TGTGCCAGCAGCTGGGGACTGGGGCCAAACACCGGGCAGCTCTAC. Translation: CASSWGLGPNTGQLY. The complete CDR3 sequence is CASSWGLGPNTGQLYF.

About this clone: Genes and germline come from the mouse. CDR3: CASRTNTEVFF. The part of the CDR3 DNA that was read is TGTGCCAGCAGGACAAACACAGAAGTCTTC. The chain links TRBV3 to TRBJ1-1; D is unclear. The read terminates 1 residue before the CDR3 end, so the remaining end is supplied by the germline J gene. The CDR3 is 11 amino acids. The ends were cut back, 6 bases at V and 0 bases at J, with 2 bases in the middle. Germline CDR1 and CDR2: SNHLY and FYNGKV (reference sequence).

Points on this clone: The germline and genes are mouse ones. The missing CDR3 end, 1 residue past where the read stops, is filled in from the germline J gene. V and J are TRBV3 and TRBJ2-7; tentative D call: TRBD2 (6 bases). CDR3 length: 13 amino acids. V was clipped by 3 bases and J by 1 base, with 7 bases between them. From germline, CDR1 is SNHLY and CDR2 FYNGKV (reference sequence). CDR3 bases read: TGTGCCAGCAGCTTTACTGGGTCCTATGAACAGTAC. Residues: CASSFTGSYEQY. The full CDR3 is CASSFTGSYEQYF.